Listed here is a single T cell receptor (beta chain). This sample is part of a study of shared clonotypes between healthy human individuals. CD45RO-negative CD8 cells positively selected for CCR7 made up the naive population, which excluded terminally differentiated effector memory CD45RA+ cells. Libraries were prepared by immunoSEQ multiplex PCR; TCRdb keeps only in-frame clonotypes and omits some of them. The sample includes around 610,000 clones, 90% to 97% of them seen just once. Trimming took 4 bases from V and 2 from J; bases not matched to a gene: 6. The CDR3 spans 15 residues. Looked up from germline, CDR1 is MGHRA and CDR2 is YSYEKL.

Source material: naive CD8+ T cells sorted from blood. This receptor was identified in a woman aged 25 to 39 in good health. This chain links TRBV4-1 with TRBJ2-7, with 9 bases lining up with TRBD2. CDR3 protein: CASSPLAGAPYEQYF. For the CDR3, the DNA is TGCGCCAGCAGCCCCTTAGCGGGAGCCCCCTACGAGCAGTACTTC.